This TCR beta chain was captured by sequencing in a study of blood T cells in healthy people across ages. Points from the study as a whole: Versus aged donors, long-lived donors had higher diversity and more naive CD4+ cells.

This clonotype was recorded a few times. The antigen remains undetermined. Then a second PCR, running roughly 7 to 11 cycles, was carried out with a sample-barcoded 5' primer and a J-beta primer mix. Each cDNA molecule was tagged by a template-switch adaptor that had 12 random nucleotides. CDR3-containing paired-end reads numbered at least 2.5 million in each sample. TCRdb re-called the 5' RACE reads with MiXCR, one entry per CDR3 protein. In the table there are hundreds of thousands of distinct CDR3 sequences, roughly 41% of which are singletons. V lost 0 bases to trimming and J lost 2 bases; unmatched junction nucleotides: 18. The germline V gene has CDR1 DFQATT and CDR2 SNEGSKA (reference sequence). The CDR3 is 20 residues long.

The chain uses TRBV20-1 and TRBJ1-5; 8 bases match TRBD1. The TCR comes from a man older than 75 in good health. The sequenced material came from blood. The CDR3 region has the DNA TGCAGTGCTAGAGACGAGCTCCCCCGACAGGGGCGAATTGGCAATCAGCCCCAGCATTTT. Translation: CSARDELPRQGRIGNQPQHF.